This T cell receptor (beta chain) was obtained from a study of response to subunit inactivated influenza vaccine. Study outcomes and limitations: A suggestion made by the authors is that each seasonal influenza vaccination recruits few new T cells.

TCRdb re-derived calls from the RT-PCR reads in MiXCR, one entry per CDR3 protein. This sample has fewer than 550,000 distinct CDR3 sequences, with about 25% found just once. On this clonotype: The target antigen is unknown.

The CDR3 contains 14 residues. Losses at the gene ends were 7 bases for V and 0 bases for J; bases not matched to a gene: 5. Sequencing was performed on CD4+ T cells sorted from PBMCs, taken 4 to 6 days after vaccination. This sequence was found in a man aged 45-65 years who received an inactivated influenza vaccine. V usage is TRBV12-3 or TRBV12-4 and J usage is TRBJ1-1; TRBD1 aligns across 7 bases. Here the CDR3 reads CASKQTGMNTEAFF. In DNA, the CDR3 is TGTGCCAGCAAGCAGACAGGGATGAACACTGAAGCTTTCTTT.